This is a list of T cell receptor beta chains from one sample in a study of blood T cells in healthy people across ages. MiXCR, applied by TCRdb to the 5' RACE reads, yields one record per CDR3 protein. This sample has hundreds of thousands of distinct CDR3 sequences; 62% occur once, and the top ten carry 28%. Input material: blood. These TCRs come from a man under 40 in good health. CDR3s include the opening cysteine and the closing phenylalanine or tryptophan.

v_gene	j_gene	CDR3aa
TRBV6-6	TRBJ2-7	CASTLGVSYEQYF
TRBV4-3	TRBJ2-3	CASSQDWTGSTDTQYF
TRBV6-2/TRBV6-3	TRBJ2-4	CTSRMDIHNIQYF
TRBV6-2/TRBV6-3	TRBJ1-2	CASSYRAYGYTF
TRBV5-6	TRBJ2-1	CASSAQGYNEQFF
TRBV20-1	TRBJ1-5	CSAQNTGDYHQPQHF
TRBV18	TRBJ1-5	CASSPDRASNQPQHF
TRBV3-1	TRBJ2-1	CASSLLDNEQFF
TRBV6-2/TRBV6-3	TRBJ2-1	CASRIGTSGGANEQFF
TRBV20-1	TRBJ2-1	CSATSSTSGVTNEQFF
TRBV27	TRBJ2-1	CASSPQANEQFF
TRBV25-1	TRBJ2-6	CASSNGPTGANVLTF
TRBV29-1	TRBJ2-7	CSVEWAGGLTYEQYF
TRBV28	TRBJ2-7	CASSSGQLVYEQYF
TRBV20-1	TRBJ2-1	CSARDLLAGGHLLNNEQFF
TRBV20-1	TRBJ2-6	CSAPTRSGANVLTF
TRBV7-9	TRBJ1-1	CASSFGGRSAEAFF
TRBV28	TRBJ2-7	CASSPPNLGYEQYF
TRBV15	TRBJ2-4	CATSMMTKNIQYF
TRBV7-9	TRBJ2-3	CASSLDNLLDTQYF